The 13 T cell receptor beta chains below all came from one sample that was sequenced in a study of cytomegalovirus exposure and HLA in healthy donors. Assay used: immunoSEQ multiplex PCR; TCRdb lists only in-frame clones, some missing. The data show 130,000 to 150,000 clones, approximately 87% seen once. The sequenced material came from PBMCs. The source is a young man in good health and CMV-seronegative.

This clone was recorded a few times. J is TRBJ2-3 and V is TRBV5-1; TRBD1 aligns across 10 bases. V shed 0 bases and J 3 bases; nucleotides not matched to a gene: 10. The CDR3 length is 18 residues. Per germline, CDR1 SGHRS and CDR2 YFSETQ. As DNA, the CDR3 is TGCGCCAGCAGCTTGGGGATCTGGGGGACAGGGGCGACAGATACGCAGTATTTT. Amino acid sequence: CASSLGIWGTGATDTQYF.

The chain combines TRBV6-5 with TRBJ1-1, with TRBD1 identical over 11 bases. The junction had 4 bases not matched to a gene; V was cut back by 3 bases and J by 1 base. Per germline, CDR1 MNHEY and CDR2 SVGAGI. The CDR3 has 16 amino acids. This CDR3 reads CASSYRTGGRNTEAFF. The CDR3 DNA is TGTGCCAGCAGTTATAGGACAGGGGGCAGGAACACTGAAGCTTTCTTT.

The chain recombines TRBV5-6 with TRBJ2-5, with D maybe TRBD1 (5 bases). Per the germline V gene, CDR1 is SGHDT and CDR2 is YYEEEE. The CDR3 length is 14 residues. V shed 6 bases and J shed 1 base, with 13 bases lying between them. CDR3 sequence: CASTLVRAQETQYF. The DNA for the CDR3 is TGTGCCAGCACCCTTGTCAGGGCCCAAGAGACCCAGTACTTC. The variable domain in full, with the rest retrieved from reference TRBV5-6 and TRBJ2-5, is DAGVTQSPTHLIKTRGQQVTLRCSPKSGHDTVSWYQQALGQGPQFIFQYYEEEERQRGNFPDRFSGHQFPNYSSELNVNALLLGDSALYLCASTLVRAQETQYFGPGTRLLVL.

This clone was recorded a few times. The gene calls are TRBV20-1 and TRBJ1-2, with a weak D call TRBD1 (5 bases). CDR1 is DFQATT, CDR2 SNEGSKA, per germline (reference sequence). The CDR3 runs 9 residues. The CDR3 coding sequence is TGCAGCACAGGTTATGGCTACACCTTC. Encoded protein: CSTGYGYTF.

This clone came up once. The chain joins TRBV2 to TRBJ1-4, with 7 bases lining up with TRBD1. Looked up from germline, CDR1 is SNHLY and CDR2 is FYNNEI. This CDR3 spans 15 amino acids. Trimming took 2 bases from V and 6 from J; bases not matched to a gene: 6. The CDR3 DNA sequence: TGTGCCAGCAGTGAATTGTCCAGGGGGGATGAAAAACTGTTTTTT. As protein: CASSELSRGDEKLFF.

The V call is TRBV29-1, the J call TRBJ1-1; the D gene is possibly TRBD1 (5 bases). Germline CDR1 is SQVTM and CDR2 is ANQGSEA. V was trimmed by 6 bases and J by 1 base, leaving 12 bases between them. CDR3 length: 13 amino acids. The CDR3 nucleotides read TGCAGCGTGGAACCGACAGAGAACACTGAAGCTTTCTTT. Translation gives CSVEPTENTEAFF.

This clone was detected a few times. The chain couples TRBV2 to TRBJ2-7; possibly TRBD1 for D (5 bases). CDR1 SNHLY and CDR2 FYNNEI come from the germline V gene. This CDR3 contains 14 residues. With 7 bases removed from V and 0 bases from J, the gap between germline ends came to 13 bases. This CDR3 is CASKSDRYSYEQYF. CDR3 nucleotides: TGTGCCAGCAAAAGTGACAGATACTCCTACGAGCAGTACTTC.

CDR3 DNA sequence: TGTGCCAGTAGTGAGAGCGGGAGGGCCGTCTCCACACACAATGAGCAGTTCTTC. It translates to CASSESGRAVSTHNEQFF. The rearrangement links TRBV19 to TRBJ2-1; 10 bases match TRBD2. The V gene end was trimmed by 5 bases and the J gene end by 5 bases; junction bases not matched to a gene: 15. This CDR3 has 18 amino acids. CDR1 and CDR2 (germline): LNHDA, SQIVND (reference sequence).

This clone was seen once. This chain links TRBV5-6 with TRBJ1-6; D is perhaps TRBD1 (6 bases). This CDR3 region has 15 residues. The germline gives CDR1 SGHDT, CDR2 YYEEEE. The V end was cut by 4 bases, the J end by 8 bases, with 16 bases between. This CDR3 is CASSPAGYRDSPLHF. CDR3 nucleotides: TGTGCCAGCAGCCCTGCTGGGTACAGGGATTCACCCCTCCACTTT.

The chain combines TRBV18 with TRBJ2-1; D not resolved. The V gene's germline CDR1 is KGHSH and CDR2 LQKENI. CDR3 length: 14 amino acids. The V gene lost 0 bases and the J gene lost 4 bases, with 7 bases spanning the gap. CDR3 sequence (DNA): TGTGCCAGCTCACCACCGAGTCGATACAATGAGCAGTTCTTC. As protein: CASSPPSRYNEQFF. The entire variable domain, with the rest obtained from reference TRBV18 and TRBJ2-1, is as follows: NAGVMQNPRHLVRRRGQEARLRCSPMKGHSHVYWYRQLPEEGLKFMVYLQKENIIDESGMPKERFSAEFPKEGPSILRIQQVVRGDSAAYFCASSPPSRYNEQFFGPGTRLTVL.

The rearrangement links TRBV5-1 to TRBJ2-3; 7 bases fit TRBD2. The CDR3 is made up of 15 amino acids. The V gene's germline CDR1 is SGHRS and CDR2 YFSETQ. With V trimmed by 2 bases and J by 10 bases, 13 bases remained unmatched. The CDR3 nucleotides read TGCGCCAGCAGCTTAATCCCCCCGCCTAGCGGCTCGCAGTATTTT. Its protein product is CASSLIPPPSGSQYF.

This clone has only a few counts. V gene TRBV5-8 combines with J gene TRBJ2-2, with D possibly TRBD2 on 6 matching bases. CDR1 and CDR2 (germline): SGHTS, YDEGEE. The V and J ends lost 5 bases and 2 bases respectively, with 13 bases between them. The CDR3 contains 15 residues. In DNA, the CDR3 is TGTGCCAGCAGATCAGGACTAACCAACACCGGGGAGCTGTTTTTT. This sequence encodes CASRSGLTNTGELFF.

This sequence joins TRBV27 and TRBJ1-1; 7 nucleotides agree with TRBD1. Germline V CDR1 and CDR2: MNHEY, SMNVEV (reference sequence). The trim removed 5 bases at V and 2 bases at J, leaving 8 bases unmatched. The CDR3 is 15 amino acids. CDR3 coding DNA: TGTGCCAGCAGTCTCACATGGGACAGAAACACTGAAGCTTTCTTT. This sequence encodes CASSLTWDRNTEAFF.